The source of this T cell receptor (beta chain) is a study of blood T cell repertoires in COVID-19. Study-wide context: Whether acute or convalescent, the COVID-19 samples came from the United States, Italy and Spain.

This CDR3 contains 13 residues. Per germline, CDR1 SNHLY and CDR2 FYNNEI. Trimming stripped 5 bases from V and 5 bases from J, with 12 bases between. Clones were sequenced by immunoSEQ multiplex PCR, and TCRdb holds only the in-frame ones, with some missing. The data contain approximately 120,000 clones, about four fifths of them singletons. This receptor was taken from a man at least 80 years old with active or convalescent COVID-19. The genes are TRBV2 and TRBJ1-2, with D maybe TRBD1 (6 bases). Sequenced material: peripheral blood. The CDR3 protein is CASSSGTTYGYTF. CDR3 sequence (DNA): TGTGCCAGCAGTTCCGGGACAACATATGGCTACACCTTC.